This T cell receptor beta chain was identified in a study of blood T cell repertoires in COVID-19. Study background: Researchers got acute and convalescent COVID-19 samples from the United States, Italy and Spain. From T cells, B-cell-depleted T cells, or PBMCs came the material, which was cDNA or gDNA.

Trimming at V came to 4 bases and at J to 5 bases, leaving 7 bases not matched to a gene. This CDR3 is built from 15 residues. Germline values: CDR1 PRHDT, CDR2 FYEKMQ (reference sequence). The table lists this clone with a few counts. Libraries were prepared by immunoSEQ multiplex PCR; TCRdb keeps only in-frame clonotypes and omits some of them. Of about 43,000 clones detected, roughly 89% appear once; the ten largest clones hold 8.4%. The TCR originated in a man in his 60s with active COVID-19. The sequenced material came from peripheral blood. The chain carries TRBV13 and TRBJ1-3; 8 bases match TRBD1. The CDR3 sequence: CASSSNRGGRNTIYF. The DNA for the CDR3 is TGTGCCAGCAGCTCAAACAGGGGGGGTAGAAACACCATATATTTT. The full variable domain, completed using reference TRBV13 and TRBJ1-3, is AAGVIQSPRHLIKEKRETATLKCYPIPRHDTVYWYQQGPGQDPQFLISFYEKMQSDKGSIPDRFSAQQFSDYHSELNMSSLELGDSALYFCASSSNRGGRNTIYFGEGSWLTVV.